One sample yielded the 18 T cell receptor beta chains listed below, sequenced in a study of cytomegalovirus exposure and HLA in healthy donors. The PCR contained 60 Vbeta and 13 Jbeta primers. The method was immunoSEQ multiplex PCR; TCRdb's version includes in-frame clones alone and lacks a portion of them. This sample yields around 180,000 clones, of which over 75% are seen a single time; about 0.21% belongs to the top ten. The sample was PBMCs. The receptors were gathered from a girl under three years old in good health and CMV-seronegative.

This clone was observed a few times. The chain employs TRBV5-1 and TRBJ2-4, with D perhaps matching TRBD1 (6 bases). This CDR3 spans 16 amino acids. The V end lost 1 base, the J end lost 4 bases, and 15 bases lay between the germline ends. CDR1 and CDR2 from the germline V gene are SGHRS and YFSETQ. The CDR3 bases are TGCGCCAGCAGCTTGCGAGGGGGAGTTGGGAAAAACATTCAGTACTTC. It specifies CASSLRGGVGKNIQYF. The full variable domain, its missing parts supplied by reference TRBV5-1 and TRBJ2-4, is KAGVTQTPRYLIKTRGQQVTLSCSPISGHRSVSWYQQTPGQGLQFLFEYFSETQRNKGNFPGRFSGRQFSNSRSEMNVSTLELGDSALYLCASSLRGGVGKNIQYFGAGTRLSVL.

This chain uses TRBV11-2 with TRBJ1-1; the D is unclear. CDR3 length: 16 amino acids. Germline CDR1 is SGHAT and CDR2 is FQNNGV. Trimming stripped 5 bases from V and 5 bases from J, with 21 bases between. In nucleotides, the CDR3 is TGTGCCAGCAGCGAACCGGGCGGACGGAGAGGGACTGAAGCTTTCTTT. This gives the protein CASSEPGGRRGTEAFF.

CDR3 in amino acids: CAISDVLTSLSTDTQYF. The CDR3 DNA reads as TGTGCCATCAGTGACGTCTTGACTAGCCTTAGCACAGATACGCAGTATTTT. The rearrangement uses TRBV10-3 and TRBJ2-3, with 7 bases aligning to TRBD2. Per germline, CDR1 ENHRY and CDR2 SYGVKD. After removal of 3 bases from V and 0 bases from J, the junction contained 9 bases not matched to a gene. CDR3 size: 17 residues.

The chain is built from TRBV6-6 and TRBJ2-7; D gene unclear. The germline V gene encodes CDR1 MNHNY and CDR2 SVGAGI (reference sequence). Trimming took off 6 bases at V and 2 bases at J, with 17 bases between the two ends. This CDR3 comprises 15 residues. For the CDR3, the DNA is TGTGCCAGCAGCAGATACCAGGTCTCTACCTACGAGCAGTACTTC. The encoded protein is CASSRYQVSTYEQYF.

The chain combines TRBV10-2 with TRBJ1-3; no firm D call. V lost 6 bases, J lost 0 bases, and 6 bases lay in between. Germline V gene data show CDR1 as WSHSY and CDR2 as SAAADI. The CDR3 has 13 amino acids. CDR3 sequence (DNA): TGCGCCAGCAGACAGCACTCTGGAAACACCATATATTTT. Translating gives CASRQHSGNTIYF.

This sequence joins TRBV6-5 and TRBJ2-7; weak D call: TRBD1 (6 bases). This CDR3 has 12 amino acids. The germline V gene encodes CDR1 MNHEY and CDR2 SVGAGI. Trimming cost V 6 bases and J 3 bases, with 9 bases left between them. Written as DNA, the CDR3 is TGTGCCAGCAGGGACAGATACTACGAGCAGTACTTC. This codes for CASRDRYYEQYF.

The chain has TRBV30 and TRBJ2-2, with D uncertain. Germline loops: CDR1 GTSNPN, CDR2 SVGIG (reference sequence). Deletions cut 3 bases from V and 7 bases from J, with 9 bases between. This CDR3 has 12 residues. This CDR3 reads CAWRRLVGELFF. The CDR3 DNA is TGTGCCTGGAGGCGATTGGTCGGGGAGCTGTTTTTT.

V gene TRBV5-1 combines with J gene TRBJ1-2; D is unclear. Trimming left V 0 bases short and J 4 bases short, with 4 bases between. This CDR3 is built from 12 residues. From germline, CDR1 is SGHRS and CDR2 YFSETQ. CDR3 region: CASSLVRYGYTF. The CDR3 DNA reads TGCGCCAGCAGCTTGGTCCGCTATGGCTACACCTTC.

In its sample, this clone was seen a few times. The DNA of the CDR3 is TGTGCCAGCAGGTGGGCAGGGGCCGTACGGGAGCAGTTCTTC. It encodes CASRWAGAVREQFF. This sequence joins TRBV27 and TRBJ2-1, with D possibly TRBD1 on 6 matching bases. CDR1 MNHEY and CDR2 SMNVEV come from the germline V gene (reference sequence). The CDR3 runs 14 residues. The V gene lost 6 bases and the J gene lost 10 bases, with 19 bases spanning the gap.

This sequence joins TRBV6-5 and TRBJ1-2; no firm D call. CDR3 size: 14 residues. V was pared by 2 bases and J by 2 bases, with 9 bases between. Per the germline V gene, CDR1 is MNHEY and CDR2 is SVGAGI. CDR3 coding DNA: TGTGCCAGCAGTTACGGAGCTAAGAACTATGGCTACACCTTC. As protein: CASSYGAKNYGYTF.

The CDR3 is CASSQTRGSYEQYF. In DNA form, the CDR3 reads TGCGCCAGCAGCCAGACACGGGGCTCCTACGAGCAGTACTTC. V usage is TRBV4-1 and J usage is TRBJ2-7, with D possibly TRBD2 on 5 matching bases. There are 14 residues in the CDR3. V lost 3 bases and J lost 0, with 9 bases in between. Germline V gene sequence: CDR1 MGHRA, CDR2 YSYEKL.

Written as DNA, the CDR3 is TGTGCCTGGAGTGTAAGTGGAACACAGGGTAGCCACACCTTC. This sequence encodes CAWSVSGTQGSHTF. The V call is TRBV30, the J call TRBJ1-2; a possible D gene is TRBD1 (6 bases). V gave up 0 bases and J gave up 12 bases, with 20 bases separating them. CDR1 and CDR2 (germline): GTSNPN, SVGIG (reference sequence). The length of the CDR3 is 14 residues.

Comment on this clone: A read error may produce the germline difference seen at one junction end. Additional DNA sequences in this sample encode the identical CDR3. This chain uses TRBV7-3 with TRBJ2-2; maybe TRBD2 (5 bases). The length of the CDR3 is 13 residues. CDR1 and CDR2 from the germline V gene are SGHTA and FQGTGA. This CDR3 reads CASSLTNTGELFF. The CDR3, as DNA: TGTGCCAGCAGCTTAACGAACACCGGGGAACTGTTTTTT.

This chain uses TRBV4-2 with TRBJ2-3; 10 bases match TRBD2. CDR3 length: 14 amino acids. The germline gives CDR1 LGHNA, CDR2 YNFKEQ. V trimming: 4 bases; J trimming: 7 bases; junction bases outside the gene matches: 5. The CDR3 coding sequence is TGTGCCAGCAGCCGAGGACTAGCGGAACATACGCAGTATTTT. Encoded protein: CASSRGLAEHTQYF.

This chain uses TRBV18 with TRBJ2-1; D not resolved. The V end lost 6 bases, the J end lost 7 bases, and 13 bases lay between the germline ends. This CDR3 has 13 amino acids. Germline V lookup: CDR1 KGHSH, CDR2 LQKENI. The DNA of the CDR3 is TGTGCCAGCTCTCTAAACCTTCTGAATGAGCAGTTCTTC. Translating gives CASSLNLLNEQFF.

The rearrangement joins TRBV19 to TRBJ1-3; D call uncertain. The germline V gene encodes CDR1 LNHDA and CDR2 SQIVND (reference sequence). The V gene lost 4 bases and the J gene lost 4 bases, with 20 bases spanning the gap. The CDR3 runs to 17 residues. Here the CDR3 DNA reads TGTGCCAGTAGTACATATCCTCCGGAGGCAGACGGAAACACCATATATTTT. Protein sequence: CASSTYPPEADGNTIYF.

The V call is TRBV11-2, the J call TRBJ1-6; TRBD1 matches at 7 bases. The length of the CDR3 is 14 residues. V shed 5 bases and J 7 bases; nucleotides not matched to a gene: 5. CDR1 and CDR2 (germline): SGHAT, FQNNGV. The CDR3 here is CASSRGTENSPLHF. The CDR3 nucleotides are TGTGCCAGCAGCCGGGGGACAGAAAATTCACCCCTCCACTTT.

This clone was seen a handful of times. The chain carries TRBV15 and TRBJ2-7; D is perhaps TRBD1 (5 bases). The CDR3 has 13 residues. The germline CDR1 and CDR2 sequences are LNHNV and YYDKDF (reference sequence). Trimming stripped 5 bases from V and 7 bases from J, with 15 bases between. Written as DNA, the CDR3 is TGTGCCACCAGCCCCGAGGACACGAGGGAGCAGTACTTC. This codes for CATSPEDTREQYF.